The present TCR beta chain was sequenced within a study of metastatic and nonmetastatic thyroid tumors. The wider study: Across blood and tumor or nodule tissue, repertoires from malignant and benign thyroid patients were compared with one another. General study findings and limits: As reported, TCR beta diversity in blood and tumor was significantly higher in malignant thyroid tumors than in benign nodules.

The CDR3 has 16 amino acids. Germline-derived CDR1 and CDR2 are MGHRA and YSYEKL. With V trimmed by 4 bases and J by 6 bases, 9 bases remained unmatched. No treatment of any kind had been given to any patient before thyroid surgery. Using MiXCR, TCRdb reanalyzed the PCR reads. The sample lists about 38,000 clones, around 28% occurring once. A word on this clone: What it binds is unknown.

V gene TRBV4-1 combines with J gene TRBJ2-2, with 9 bases that match TRBD1. The sample comprised blood. This TCR came from a male donor with papillary thyroid cancer or a benign thyroid nodule (not recorded which). Some clones in this sample may be carry-over from other donors' samples. The CDR3 DNA reads TGCGCCAGCAGCCGCTCCGGGACAGGGTCCCCCGGGGAGCTGTTTTTT. It yields the protein CASSRSGTGSPGELFF.